The following is a TCR beta chain sequence with its context. The repertoire was sequenced with immunoSEQ multiplex PCR; TCRdb's copy has only in-frame clones and lacks some. The sample lists 130,000 or so clones; 65% to 85% were seen once. The data stem from a study of PD-L1 blockade in urothelial cancer. Study at large: Between 0 and 3 chemotherapy regimens preceded treatment for each patient.

Time point denoted: pretreatment peripheral blood. Per the germline V gene, CDR1 is SQVTM and CDR2 is ANQGSEA. The CDR3 length is 13 residues. This clonotype was obtained from a man between 45 and 60 years old with urothelial cancer. V gene TRBV29-1 combines with J gene TRBJ1-1, with D perhaps matching TRBD1 (5 bases). The source material was PBMCs, sampled around atezolizumab (anti-PD-L1) treatment. As DNA, the CDR3 is TGCACCCCCGTGGGGCTTATGAACACTGAAGCTTTCTTT. Its protein product is CTPVGLMNTEAFF.